A single sample is the source of the 16 T cell receptor beta chains below, sequenced in a study of T cells in Graves' hyperthyroidism and ophthalmopathy. RNA transcripts were the template for amplifying TCR beta CDR3 regions. Initially, a first-round RT-PCR of the TCR CDR3 employed the HTBI primer set. TCRdb processed the multiplex PCR reads anew with MiXCR; each CDR3 protein has one entry. The data show 410,000 or so distinct CDR3 sequences, with roughly 14% seen just once and under 15% held by the top ten. Material for sequencing was blood. The origin of the receptors is a man between 18 and 29 years old with Graves' ophthalmopathy.

The chain combines TRBV7-6 with TRBJ2-3; D might be TRBD2 (6 bases). This CDR3 contains 15 residues. Trimming took 5 bases from V and 1 from J, leaving 13 bases between them. Germline CDR1 and CDR2: SGHVS and FNYEAQ. CDR3 in amino acids: CASSAPAGRTDTQYF. The CDR3 coding sequence is TGTGCCAGCAGCGCCCCCGCGGGACGCACAGATACGCAGTATTTT.

The V gene is TRBV4-2, the J gene TRBJ1-2; D unclear. This CDR3 spans 15 amino acids. V was shortened by 0 bases and J by 3 bases, with 11 bases between the two germline ends. Germline CDR1 LGHNA, CDR2 YNFKEQ. Written as DNA, the CDR3 is TGTGCCAGCAGCCAAGAGGAGGCGTCTCACTATGGCTACACCTTC. Its translation: CASSQEEASHYGYTF.

This clonotype was seen many times. The rearrangement links TRBV11-2 to TRBJ2-5, with 9 bases matching TRBD2. The germline V gene encodes CDR1 SGHAT and CDR2 FQNNGV. V lost 5 bases to trimming and J lost 6 bases; unmatched junction nucleotides: 7. The CDR3 is 14 amino acids. CDR3 residues: CASSPGTSRQTQYF. CDR3 in DNA: TGTGCCAGCAGCCCAGGGACTAGCAGGCAGACCCAGTACTTC.

This clonotype was counted at least ten times. This chain joins TRBV5-5 and TRBJ1-2; a possible D gene is TRBD1 (5 bases). The CDR3 has 15 residues. Looked up from germline, CDR1 is SGHKS and CDR2 is YYEKEE (reference sequence). V gave up 0 bases and J gave up 6 bases, with 15 bases separating them. The CDR3 coding sequence is TGTGCCAGCAGCTTGGTTAGGGACTCTTTTGATGGCTACACCTTC. Its protein is CASSLVRDSFDGYTF.

This clonotype was seen at least ten times. The gene calls are TRBV7-6 and TRBJ1-5; 9 bases fit TRBD1. The CDR3 is made up of 15 amino acids. From germline, CDR1 is SGHVS and CDR2 FNYEAQ. The J segment lost 7 bases and the V segment lost 5 bases, leaving 9 bases of the junction unmatched. The CDR3 loop reads CASSAWGQGGQPQHF. CDR3 sequence (DNA): TGTGCCAGCAGCGCGTGGGGACAGGGTGGACAGCCCCAGCATTTT.

This clonotype was recorded many times. The chain employs TRBV5-1 and TRBJ2-7; 7 bases match TRBD1. The V gene's germline CDR1 is SGHRS and CDR2 YFSETQ. V shed 7 bases and J 6 bases; nucleotides not matched to a gene: 16. This CDR3 region has 15 residues. The CDR3 DNA sequence: TGCGCCAGCCAGCCGGTTAATAACAGGGGTGGCGAGCAGTACTTC. Its translation: CASQPVNNRGGEQYF.

This clonotype was found a few times. The chain has TRBV19 and TRBJ2-7, with 8 bases fitting TRBD1. Germline-derived CDR1 and CDR2 are LNHDA and SQIVND (reference sequence). V was pared by 3 bases and J by 3 bases, with 10 bases of the junction left unmatched. The CDR3 is 16 amino acids. Written as DNA, the CDR3 is TGTGCCAGTAGTATGCAATCTGGACAGGGAGGCTACGAGCAGTACTTC. This translates into CASSMQSGQGGYEQYF.

The rearrangement joins TRBV27 to TRBJ1-4; no clear D gene. The germline V gene encodes CDR1 MNHEY and CDR2 SMNVEV (reference sequence). CDR3 length equals 14 residues. Between the trimmed V and J ends, which lost 5 bases and 11 bases, there was a span of 18 bases. CDR3 in amino acids: CASSLTLLAGKLFF. The CDR3 coding sequence is TGTGCCAGCAGTCTTACACTGCTAGCCGGGAAACTGTTTTTT.

This clonotype appeared a few times. The chain carries TRBV2 and TRBJ2-2; D ambiguous. Germline values: CDR1 SNHLY, CDR2 FYNNEI. CDR3 length: 18 amino acids. Trimming left V 7 bases short and J 1 base short, with 22 bases between. The CDR3 reads CASTEEMDKGLNTGELFF. CDR3 coding DNA: TGTGCCAGCACCGAAGAAATGGATAAAGGGTTGAACACCGGGGAGCTGTTTTTT.

This clonotype has a count of ten or more. The V and J genes are TRBV20-1 and TRBJ1-2; D uncertain. The length of the CDR3 is 12 residues. Per the germline V gene, CDR1 is DFQATT and CDR2 is SNEGSKA (reference sequence). V gave up 6 bases and J gave up 2 bases, with 10 bases separating them. CDR3 loop: CSAQIGNYGYTF. The CDR3 DNA sequence: TGCAGTGCCCAGATCGGGAACTATGGCTACACCTTC.

This clonotype has at least ten counts. The rearrangement links TRBV7-8 to TRBJ2-7, with 7 bases fitting TRBD1. The V gene's germline CDR1 is SGHVS and CDR2 FQNEAQ. This CDR3 is 13 amino acids long. V lost 2 bases and J lost 6; bases outside the gene matches: 4. DNA of the CDR3: TGTGCCAGCAGCTTAACACAGGGGCGCGAGCAGTACTTC. Its translation is CASSLTQGREQYF.

CDR3 in DNA: TGTGCCAGCAGTTTGCTTCAGGATCTAAGAAATGGCTACACCTTC. Its protein is CASSLLQDLRNGYTF. The V and J genes are TRBV12-3 or TRBV12-4 and TRBJ1-2; D unresolved. CDR3 length: 15 residues. Trimming left V 3 bases short and J 6 bases short, with 17 bases between.

This clonotype was counted at least ten times. The chain joins TRBV13 to TRBJ1-3; the D is unclear. Looked up from germline, CDR1 is PRHDT and CDR2 is FYEKMQ (reference sequence). The CDR3 totals 13 residues. The V end lost 5 bases, the J end lost 4 bases, and 9 bases lay between the germline ends. The CDR3 coding sequence is TGTGCCAGCAGCCCGAAGTTCGGAAACACCATATATTTT. It encodes CASSPKFGNTIYF.

This clonotype has ten or more counts. V gene TRBV24-1 combines with J gene TRBJ2-5, with D perhaps matching TRBD1 (5 bases). The CDR3 is 14 residues long. V lost 5 bases and J lost 9, with 18 bases in between. Per germline, CDR1 KGHDR and CDR2 SFDVKD. The CDR3 loop reads CATSGPTALRAQYF. CDR3 DNA sequence: TGTGCCACCAGTGGCCCGACAGCCTTAAGGGCCCAGTACTTC.

This clonotype was picked up one time. A junction end diverges from the germline sequence, so it may reflect a read error. The genes are TRBV11-2 and TRBJ2-5, with 8 bases lining up with TRBD1. This CDR3 has 15 residues. Germline V gene data show CDR1 as SGHAT and CDR2 as FQNNGV. The CDR3 DNA is TGTGCCAGCAGTTTAGGGCAGGGGGCAAGGAAGACCCAGTACTTC. Protein product: CASSLGQGARKTQYF.

The sample holds one count of this clonotype. The chain employs TRBV20-1 and TRBJ2-7; D call uncertain. The CDR3 is 13 amino acids. Per germline, CDR1 DFQATT and CDR2 SNEGSKA (reference sequence). Trimming shortened V by 2 bases and J by 0 bases, and 8 bases separated the two germline ends. Here the CDR3 reads CSARTQDSYEQYF. The CDR3 nucleotides are TGCAGTGCTAGAACCCAGGACTCCTACGAGCAGTACTTC.